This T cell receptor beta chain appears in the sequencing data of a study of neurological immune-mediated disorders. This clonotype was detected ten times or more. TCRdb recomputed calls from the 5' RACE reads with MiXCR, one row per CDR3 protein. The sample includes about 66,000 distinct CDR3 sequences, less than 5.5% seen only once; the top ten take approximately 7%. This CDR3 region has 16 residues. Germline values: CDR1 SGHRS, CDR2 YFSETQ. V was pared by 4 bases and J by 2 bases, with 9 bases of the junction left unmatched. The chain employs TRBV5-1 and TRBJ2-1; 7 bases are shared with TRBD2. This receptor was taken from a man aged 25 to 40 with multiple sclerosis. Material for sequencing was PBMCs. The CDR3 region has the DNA TGCGCCAGCAGCACGACGACTAGCCGCCCCTACAATGAGCAGTTCTTC. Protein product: CASSTTTSRPYNEQFF.